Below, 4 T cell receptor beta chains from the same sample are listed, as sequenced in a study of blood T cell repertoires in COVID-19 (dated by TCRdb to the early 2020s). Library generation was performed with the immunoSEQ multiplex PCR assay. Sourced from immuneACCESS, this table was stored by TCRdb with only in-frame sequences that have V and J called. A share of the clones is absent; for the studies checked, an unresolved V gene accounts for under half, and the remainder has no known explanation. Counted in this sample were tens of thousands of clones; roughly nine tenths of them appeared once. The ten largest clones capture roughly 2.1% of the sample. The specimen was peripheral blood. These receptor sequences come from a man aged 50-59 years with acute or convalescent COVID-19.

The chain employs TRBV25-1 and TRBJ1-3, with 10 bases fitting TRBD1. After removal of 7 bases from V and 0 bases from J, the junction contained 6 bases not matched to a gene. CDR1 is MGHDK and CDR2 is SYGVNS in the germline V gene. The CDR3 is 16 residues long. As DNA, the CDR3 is TGTGCCAGCACCGGGACAGGGGTTATCTCTGGAAACACCATATATTTT. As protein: CASTGTGVISGNTIYF.

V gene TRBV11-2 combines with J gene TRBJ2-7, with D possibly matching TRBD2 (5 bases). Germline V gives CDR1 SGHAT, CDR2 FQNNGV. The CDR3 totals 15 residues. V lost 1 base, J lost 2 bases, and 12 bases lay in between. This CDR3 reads CASSLGAPRAYEQYF. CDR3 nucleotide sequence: TGTGCCAGCAGCTTAGGGGCCCCGAGGGCCTACGAGCAGTACTTC.

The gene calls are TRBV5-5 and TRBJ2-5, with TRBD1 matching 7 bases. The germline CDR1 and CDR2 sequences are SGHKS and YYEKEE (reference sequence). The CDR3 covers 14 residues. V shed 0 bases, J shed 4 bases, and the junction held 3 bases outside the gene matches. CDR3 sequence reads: CASSLGNRGETQYF. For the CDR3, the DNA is TGTGCCAGCAGCTTGGGAAACAGGGGAGAGACCCAGTACTTC.

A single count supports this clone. CDR3 nucleotides: TGTGCCACCAGTGATTTCATCGGCGGGTCGGTCAATGAGCAGTTCTTC. It is translated as CATSDFIGGSVNEQFF. This sequence joins TRBV24-1 and TRBJ2-1; a possible D gene is TRBD2 (5 bases). Between the trimmed V and J ends, which lost 1 base and 6 bases, there was a span of 15 bases. Germline CDR1 reads KGHDR; CDR2 reads SFDVKD. This CDR3 has 16 amino acids.